The source of this T cell receptor beta chain is a study of blood T cells in healthy people across ages. Overall study results and limits: Since the PBMCs were unsorted, naive and antigen-experienced cells could not be conclusively compared.

Together with a sample-barcoded 5' primer, a J-beta primer mix was included in a second PCR lasting about 6 to 11 cycles. Each CDR3 protein is one row after TCRdb ran MiXCR on the 5' RACE reads. Here the sample spans about 1 million distinct CDR3 sequences, 40% to 55% being singletons. Healthy Caucasian individuals from Russia aged roughly 6 to 90 served as donors. Isolated per sample were at least 7 million PBMCs. Worth noting for this clonotype: The antigen remains undetermined. An end of the junction differs from the germline gene, which may be a read error.

The clonotype originates from a woman aged 55-70 years in good health. The sample comprised blood.

The CDR3 nucleotides are TGCAGTGCTAGCCCCCTAGCGGGGTCAGATACGCGGTATTTT. Its translation: CSASPLAGSDTRYF. The chain links TRBV20-1 to TRBJ2-3, with 9 nucleotides matching TRBD2. CDR3 length equals 14 residues. Germline CDR1 and CDR2: DFQATT and SNEGSKA (reference sequence).